The 8 T cell receptor beta chains reported below all come from one sample, sequenced in a study of OX40 agonist ivuxolimab in advanced cancers. TCRdb keeps only in-frame clones here, not all; method: immunoSEQ multiplex PCR. Among around 40,000 clones listed, about 80% were seen once. Sequencing was performed on CD4+ or CD8+ T cells sorted from blood, taken in a trial of the OX40 agonist ivuxolimab. These TCRs come from an adult with an advanced solid tumor such as melanoma, head and neck, liver or kidney cancer.

The rearrangement links TRBV15 to TRBJ2-5, with D maybe TRBD2 (6 bases). With 5 bases removed from V and 4 bases from J, the gap between germline ends came to 17 bases. The CDR3 loop spans 15 amino acids. In germline, CDR1 is LNHNV, CDR2 YYDKDF (reference sequence). DNA for the CDR3: TGTGCCACCAGCTCCCCCAGCGGGTCTTTAGAGACCCAGTACTTC. This sequence encodes CATSSPSGSLETQYF.

The V gene is TRBV12-5, the J gene TRBJ2-1; D might be TRBD1 (6 bases). CDR3 length: 20 amino acids. V lost 2 bases and J lost 6, with 29 bases in between. Germline CDR1 reads LGHNT; CDR2 reads FRNRAP. The CDR3 loop is CASGLLPSGVKFRTVNEQFF. CDR3 in DNA: TGTGCTAGTGGTTTGCTCCCAAGTGGGGTAAAGTTTCGGACAGTCAATGAGCAGTTCTTC.

V and J are TRBV23-1 and TRBJ1-1; 7 bases match TRBD1. TRBV23-1 qualifies as an ORF whose function is uncertain. CDR3 length equals 17 residues. The J segment lost 3 bases and the V segment lost 3 bases, leaving 13 bases of the junction unmatched. CDR3 in amino acids: CASSHPPQGLLDTEAFF. Here the CDR3 DNA reads TGCGCCAGCAGTCACCCGCCACAGGGGCTCTTGGACACTGAAGCTTTCTTT.

J is TRBJ1-1 and V is TRBV11-2; no definite D call. With 6 bases removed from V and 4 bases from J, the gap between germline ends came to 9 bases. The CDR3 spans 12 residues. Germline CDR1 reads SGHAT; CDR2 reads FQNNGV. CDR3 nucleotide sequence: TGTGCCAGCAGGATGGCAGGCACTGAAGCTTTCTTT. Amino acid sequence: CASRMAGTEAFF.

The CDR3 coding sequence is TGTGCCAGCAGTTACGGGGGCTGGGGCACTGAAGCTTTCTTT. Translating it yields CASSYGGWGTEAFF. The chain carries TRBV6-6 and TRBJ1-1; D perhaps matches TRBD1 (6 bases). The ends were cut back, 2 bases at V and 4 bases at J, with 11 bases in the middle. This CDR3 region has 14 residues. Germline V CDR1 and CDR2: MNHNY, SVGAGI (reference sequence).

The chain uses TRBV27 and TRBJ2-1, with 11 nucleotides matching TRBD1. The V gene end was trimmed by 4 bases and the J gene end by 4 bases; junction bases not matched to a gene: 3. The CDR3 runs to 15 residues. Germline V lookup: CDR1 MNHEY, CDR2 SMNVEV (reference sequence). CDR3 residues: CASSSGQGAYNEQFF. CDR3 sequence (DNA): TGTGCCAGCAGTTCCGGACAGGGGGCTTACAATGAGCAGTTCTTC.

The chain carries TRBV4-1 and TRBJ2-7, with unresolved D. The germline V gene has CDR1 MGHRA and CDR2 YSYEKL. This CDR3 has 15 residues. The ends were cut back, 0 bases at V and 5 bases at J, with 14 bases in the middle. CDR3 sequence: CASSQERIVSHEQYF. As DNA, the CDR3 is TGCGCCAGCAGCCAAGAACGGATCGTGTCTCACGAGCAGTACTTC.

This clone is medium-sized by share. This chain links TRBV28 with TRBJ1-6; TRBD1 agrees at 7 bases. V lost 3 bases to trimming and J lost 8 bases; unmatched junction nucleotides: 7. Germline V CDR1 and CDR2: MDHEN, SYDVKM. The CDR3 sequence is 15 residues long. CDR3 DNA: TGTGCCAGCAGTTTTCGGGTAGGGGGCTATTCACCCCTCCACTTT. Its protein product is CASSFRVGGYSPLHF.